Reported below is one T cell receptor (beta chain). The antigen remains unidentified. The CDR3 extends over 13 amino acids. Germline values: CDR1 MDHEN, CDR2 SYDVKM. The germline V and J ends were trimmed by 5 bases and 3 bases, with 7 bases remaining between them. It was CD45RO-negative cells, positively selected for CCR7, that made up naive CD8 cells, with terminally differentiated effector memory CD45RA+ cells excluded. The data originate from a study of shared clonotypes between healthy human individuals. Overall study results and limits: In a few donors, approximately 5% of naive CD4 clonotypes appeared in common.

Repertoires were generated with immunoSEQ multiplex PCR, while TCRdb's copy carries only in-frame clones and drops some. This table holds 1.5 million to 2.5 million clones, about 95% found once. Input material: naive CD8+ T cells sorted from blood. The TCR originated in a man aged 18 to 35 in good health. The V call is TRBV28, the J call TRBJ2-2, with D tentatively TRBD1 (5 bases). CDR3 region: CASSGHDTGELFF. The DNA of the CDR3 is TGTGCCAGCAGTGGACACGACACCGGGGAGCTGTTTTTT.